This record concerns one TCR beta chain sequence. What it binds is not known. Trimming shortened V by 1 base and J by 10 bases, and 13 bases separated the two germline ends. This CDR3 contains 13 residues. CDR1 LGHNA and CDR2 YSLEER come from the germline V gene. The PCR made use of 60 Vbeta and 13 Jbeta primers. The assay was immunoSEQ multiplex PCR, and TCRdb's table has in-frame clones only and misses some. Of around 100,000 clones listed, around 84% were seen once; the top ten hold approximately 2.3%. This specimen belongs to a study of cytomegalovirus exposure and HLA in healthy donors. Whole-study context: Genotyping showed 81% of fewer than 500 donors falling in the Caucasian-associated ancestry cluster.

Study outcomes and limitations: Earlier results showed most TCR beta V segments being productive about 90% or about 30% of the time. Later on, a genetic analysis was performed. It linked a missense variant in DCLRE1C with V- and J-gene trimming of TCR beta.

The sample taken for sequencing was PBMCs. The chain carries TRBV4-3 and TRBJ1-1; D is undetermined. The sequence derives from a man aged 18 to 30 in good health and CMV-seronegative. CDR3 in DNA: TGCGCCAGCAGCCAAGTGTCCTCTTCTCGAGCTTTCTTT. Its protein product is CASSQVSSSRAFF.